The T cell receptor beta chain described here comes from a study of cytomegalovirus exposure and HLA in healthy donors. As for the study in general: When just under 400 donors were genotyped, 81% of them were found to fall in the Caucasian-associated ancestry cluster. Notes on the study in general: Sequencing likely produced, as an artifact, a cluster of highly shared sequence variants. When analyzed later, a missense DCLRE1C variant was found to be linked to TCR beta V- and J-gene trimming.

The CDR3 has 14 amino acids. Unmatched junction bases numbered 6, after V lost 4 bases and J lost 6 bases. From germline, CDR1 is SGHNT and CDR2 YYREEE (reference sequence). Primers for the PCR totalled 60 Vbeta and 13 Jbeta. The data were produced by immunoSEQ multiplex PCR, yet TCRdb's version contains in-frame clones alone and is incomplete. The sample records 200,000 to 250,000 clones, 65% to 80% being singletons. Note on this clone: What it recognizes is unknown.

The sequencing input was PBMCs. The chain carries TRBV5-4 and TRBJ2-2; 7 positions agree with TRBD1. The sequence came from a girl aged 2-9 years in good health and CMV-seronegative. Here the CDR3 DNA reads TGTGCCAGCAGCCTTCACAGGGGCGCCGGGGAGCTGTTTTTT. Translating gives CASSLHRGAGELFF.